The rows below give T cell receptor beta chains drawn from one sample of a study of PD-L1 blockade in urothelial cancer. Profiling relied on immunoSEQ multiplex PCR, and the TCRdb table lists in-frame clones only, not all of them. The sample consists of 60,000 to 80,000 clones, 85% to 90% of them appearing once. This material consisted of PBMCs, taken around atezolizumab (anti-PD-L1) treatment. The receptors come from a man aged 55 to 70 with urothelial cancer. Each CDR3 is given with its conserved first and last residue.

V gene	J gene	CDR3 protein
TRBV25-1	TRBJ2-7	CASSGSGSIYEQYF
TRBV6-6	TRBJ2-3	CASKQGLAGADTQYF
TRBV28	TRBJ2-1	CASMGVLAGSNEQFF
TRBV7-9	TRBJ2-7	CASSSTTLSYEQYF
TRBV5-4	TRBJ2-7	CASSLNGGKGEQYF
TRBV7-9	TRBJ2-7	CASSLLGQRTSYEQYF
TRBV28	TRBJ2-3	CASSLYYSDRGRIDTQYF
TRBV5-1	TRBJ2-1	CASSPQQGYNEQFF
TRBV15	TRBJ1-5	CATRTGYSNQPQHF
TRBV6-6	TRBJ2-5	CASSYKTGGGETQYF
TRBV4-1	TRBJ2-3	CASSFRTGGADTQYF
TRBV28	TRBJ1-4	CASQRDRGGNEKLFF
TRBV9	TRBJ2-1	CASSQTSGSNEQFF
TRBV18	TRBJ2-2	CASSNIADGTGELFF
TRBV5-1	TRBJ1-4	CASSWGQPGISTNEKLFF
TRBV11-3	TRBJ1-1	CASSSSPTGIQFIAFF
TRBV5-1	TRBJ2-3	CASSFGQDTDTQYF
TRBV9	TRBJ2-3	CASSVEGGTLTTTDTQYF
TRBV6-5	TRBJ2-1	CASSARQFNEQFF
TRBV18	TRBJ2-5	CASSPRETQYF
TRBV5-4	TRBJ2-5	CASSLARLTYQQETQYF
TRBV7-9	TRBJ2-7	CASSSPGHLNSYEQYF
TRBV11-2	TRBJ1-1	CASSFPGEAFF
TRBV6-1	TRBJ2-7	CASRGPAYEQYF
TRBV5-1	TRBJ1-5	CASSLTGGFTEPQHF
TRBV11-2	TRBJ2-5	CASSPNRDAGGWETQYF
TRBV11-2	TRBJ2-1	CASSVTSGGYNEQFF
TRBV6-5	TRBJ2-1	CASRREGRVYNEQFF
TRBV11-2	TRBJ1-2	CASSLRLEPAATNYGYTF
TRBV7-8	TRBJ2-3	CASSFEYRDADTQYF
TRBV7-9	TRBJ1-4	CASSLFQGFNEKLFF
TRBV7-8	TRBJ1-6	CASSLPLNGSPLHF
TRBV5-4	TRBJ2-2	CASAPRGGNTGELFF
TRBV4-2	TRBJ2-5	CASSPGPLAGGETQYF
TRBV28	TRBJ1-5	CASSRRQVTSNQPQHF
TRBV27	TRBJ2-1	CASSLRDRGHNEQFF
TRBV10-3	TRBJ2-2	CAISESRQGTGELFF
TRBV5-6	TRBJ1-1	CASSLGHNLNTEAFF
TRBV19	TRBJ1-2	CASRDRGLMNYGYTF
TRBV5-5	TRBJ1-3	CASSNGQGSLNTIYF
TRBV5-1	TRBJ1-5	CASSLDRGTNQPQHF
TRBV6-6	TRBJ1-2	CASSYGGNSVNYGYTF
TRBV6-1	TRBJ1-2	CASSEPGTHYGYTF
TRBV30	TRBJ2-2	CAWSIGQIDGELFF
TRBV9	TRBJ2-7	CASSASSGTSELEYF
TRBV5-1	TRBJ2-5	CASSIQGNQETQYF
TRBV18	TRBJ2-2	CASMRASTGELFF
TRBV6-1	TRBJ1-6	CASSESRGNSPLHF
TRBV7-9	TRBJ1-3	CASSLVPENTIYF
TRBV9	TRBJ1-4	CASSTPRSDEKLFF
TRBV19	TRBJ2-4	CASSIAIFGTDLAKNIQYF
TRBV5-1	TRBJ2-7	CASSFRGVYEQYF
TRBV30	TRBJ2-7	CAWGDSSYEQYF
TRBV9	TRBJ1-1	CASSVAGQGANTEAFF
TRBV6-5	TRBJ2-7	CASSFSLGQGYEQYF
TRBV7-9	TRBJ2-1	CASSFFVGGNEQFF
TRBV28	TRBJ2-4	CASSTRRDFLLAKNIQYF
TRBV10-3	TRBJ1-1	CAISAQGARNTEAFF
TRBV6-5	TRBJ2-4	CATGPRENIQYF